These 7 T cell receptor beta chains originate from one sample sequenced in a study of blood T cell repertoires in COVID-19. Assay: immunoSEQ multiplex PCR; the TCRdb copy retains only in-frame clones and omits some. Here the sample spans approximately 100,000 clones, approximately 83% being singletons. The sample comprised peripheral blood. The receptors here all came from a woman over 75 with active or convalescent COVID-19.

The rearrangement joins TRBV28 to TRBJ2-1; 8 nucleotides match TRBD2. V lost 4 bases to trimming and J lost 9 bases; unmatched junction nucleotides: 11. CDR3 length equals 15 residues. The germline CDR1 and CDR2 sequences are MDHEN and SYDVKM. The CDR3 region has the DNA TGTGCCAGCAGTTCCTCCGGGAGGGGGAGTAGTGAGCAGTTCTTC. It yields the protein CASSSSGRGSSEQFF.

The V gene is TRBV19, the J gene TRBJ1-5; 8 bases are a match to TRBD1. CDR3 length: 17 amino acids. Germline V gene data show CDR1 as LNHDA and CDR2 as SQIVND (reference sequence). V dropped 1 base and J dropped 0; count of bases not matched to a gene: 5. CDR3 bases: TGTGCCAGTAGTATAGCGGGGACAGGTTATAGCAATCAGCCCCAGCATTTT. Protein sequence: CASSIAGTGYSNQPQHF.

The genes are TRBV2 and TRBJ2-5; the D is unclear. Germline V gene sequence: CDR1 SNHLY, CDR2 FYNNEI. Trimming removed 10 bases from V and 2 bases from J, with 11 bases in between. There are 12 residues in the CDR3. The CDR3 DNA reads as TGTGCCACCGCGGCGGAACAAGAGACCCAGTACTTC. As protein: CATAAEQETQYF.

This clone showed up just once. J is TRBJ1-5 and V is TRBV5-4; D is unresolved. CDR3 length equals 13 residues. Germline CDR1 is SGHNT and CDR2 is YYREEE (reference sequence). V lost 0 bases and J lost 4, with 5 bases in between. CDR3 region: CASSLGANQPQHF. CDR3 sequence (DNA): TGTGCCAGCAGCTTGGGGGCAAATCAGCCCCAGCATTTT.

The chain employs TRBV11-2 and TRBJ1-1; D not certain. The CDR3 extends over 14 amino acids. V was trimmed by 0 bases and J by 1 base, leaving 6 bases between them. Per germline, CDR1 SGHAT and CDR2 FQNNGV. This chain's CDR3 is CASSLDLRNTEAFF. In nucleotides, the CDR3 is TGTGCCAGCAGCTTAGATCTCAGGAACACTGAAGCTTTCTTT.

The chain carries TRBV21-1 and TRBJ1-2. TRBV21-1 is assigned pseudogene status. The CDR3 is 15 amino acids. The CDR3: CASSPCLKTEYGYTF. The CDR3 DNA sequence: TGTGCCAGCAGCCCCTGTCTAAAGACGGAGTATGGCTACACCTTC.

This chain joins TRBV2 and TRBJ1-6; D remains ambiguous. With 4 bases removed from V and 3 bases from J, the gap between germline ends came to 7 bases. The CDR3 covers 14 residues. Germline CDR1 reads SNHLY; CDR2 reads FYNNEI. The CDR3 reads CASSADFYNSPLHF. CDR3 nucleotides: TGTGCCAGCAGTGCAGATTTCTATAATTCACCCCTCCACTTT. Complete variable domain (other parts from reference TRBV2 and TRBJ1-6): EPEVTQTPSHQVTQMGQEVILRCVPISNHLYFYWYRQILGQKVEFLVSFYNNEISEKSEIFDDQFSVERPDGSNFTLKIRSTKLEDSAMYFCASSADFYNSPLHFGNGTRLTVT.